The 2 T cell receptor beta chains given below trace back to one sample, sequenced in a study of shared clonotypes between healthy human individuals. The data were produced by immunoSEQ multiplex PCR, yet TCRdb's version contains in-frame clones alone and is incomplete. The sample gives 2 million to 2.5 million clones, over 85% of which show up once; roughly 0.13% is in the top ten. The sample was naive CD4+ T cells sorted from blood. The subset is: CD45RA+ positively selected. Receptor source: a man aged 18-30 years in good health.

Comment on this clone: This sample includes further DNA sequences coding for the same CDR3. The chain uses TRBV5-4 and TRBJ2-3; the D is unclear. CDR1 is SGHNT, CDR2 YYREEE, per germline (reference sequence). The V end lost 1 base, the J end lost 2 bases, and 5 bases lay between the germline ends. The length of the CDR3 is 13 residues. CDR3 residues: CASSLRDTDTQYF. CDR3 coding DNA: TGTGCCAGCAGCTTGAGAGACACAGATACGCAGTATTTT.

Only a few counts were recorded for this clone. The chain uses TRBV6-5 and TRBJ2-5; 7 nucleotides match TRBD1. Germline V gives CDR1 MNHEY, CDR2 SVGAGI. There are 12 residues in the CDR3. After removal of 8 bases from V and 5 bases from J, the junction contained 5 bases not matched to a gene. CDR3 amino acids: CASAGGRETQYF. CDR3 in DNA: TGTGCCAGCGCAGGGGGTAGGGAGACCCAGTACTTC.